This T cell receptor (beta chain) originates from a study of T cells in Graves' hyperthyroidism and ophthalmopathy. Findings and caveats of the study: Most expanded thyroid clonotypes above 0.001 recurred in blood. A median about 6.5 months before onset, the model predicted ophthalmopathy. A 13 V-J signature model discriminated ophthalmopathy versus stable hyperthyroidism.

If no ophthalmopathy progression occurred within 18 months, Graves' hyperthyroidism was stable. Using RNA transcripts as the source, TCR beta CDR3 regions were amplified. TCR CDR3 regions were first amplified by RT-PCR with HTBI primers. TCRdb re-analysed the multiplex PCR reads in MiXCR, keeping a single row per CDR3 protein. The repertoire includes 700,000 to 850,000 distinct CDR3 sequences, over 35% of them detected once, and approximately 31% sits in the top ten. Germline values: CDR1 SEHNR, CDR2 FQNEAQ (reference sequence). The CDR3 numbers 12 amino acids, ends counted. About this clonotype itself: The antigen remains undetermined. This likely comes from a read error, as the CDR3 has no conserved phenylalanine or tryptophan at its end. The DNA is left out, because the CDR3 cannot be placed on it with certainty; the CDR3 is given as TCRdb lists it.

The chain links TRBV7-9 to TRBJ1-4; TRBD1 reflects the table's D call only, with no check against the DNA. The clonotype originates from a woman aged 40 to 49 with Graves' hyperthyroidism. The sequenced sample consisted of blood. The CDR3 protein is CASSFPGTGAMI.